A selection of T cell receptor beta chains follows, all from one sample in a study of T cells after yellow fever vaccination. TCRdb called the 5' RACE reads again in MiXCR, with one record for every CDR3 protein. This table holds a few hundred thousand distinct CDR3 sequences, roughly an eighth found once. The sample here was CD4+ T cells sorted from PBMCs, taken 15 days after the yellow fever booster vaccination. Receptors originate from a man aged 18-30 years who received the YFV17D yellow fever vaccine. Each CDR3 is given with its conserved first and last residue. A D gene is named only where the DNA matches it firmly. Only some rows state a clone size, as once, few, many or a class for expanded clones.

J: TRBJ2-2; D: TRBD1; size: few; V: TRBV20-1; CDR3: CSTRTGVNTGELFF; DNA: TGCAGTACAAGGACAGGGGTGAACACCGGGGAGCTGTTTTTT
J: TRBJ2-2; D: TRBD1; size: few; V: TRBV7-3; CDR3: CASRSPYQGAGELFF; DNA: TGTGCCAGCAGGTCCCCATACCAGGGGGCCGGGGAGCTGTTTTTT
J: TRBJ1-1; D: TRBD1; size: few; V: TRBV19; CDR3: CASSKSGGPEAFF; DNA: TGTGCCAGTAGTAAATCAGGGGGCCCTGAAGCTTTCTTT
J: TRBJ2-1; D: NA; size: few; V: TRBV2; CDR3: CASASLNEQFF; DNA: TGTGCCAGTGCCAGCCTGAATGAGCAGTTCTTC
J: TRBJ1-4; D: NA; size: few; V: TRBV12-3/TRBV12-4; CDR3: CASSLFLGEHEKLFF; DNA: TGTGCCAGCAGCCTATTCCTCGGAGAGCATGAAAAACTGTTTTTT
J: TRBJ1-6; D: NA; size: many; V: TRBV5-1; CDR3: CASSLQPSNSPLHF; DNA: TGCGCCAGCAGCTTGCAACCCTCTAATTCACCCCTCCACTTT
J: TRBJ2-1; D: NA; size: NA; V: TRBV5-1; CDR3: CASSQALAGLNEQFF; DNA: TGCGCCAGCAGTCAGGCGTTGGCAGGGCTCAATGAGCAGTTCTTC
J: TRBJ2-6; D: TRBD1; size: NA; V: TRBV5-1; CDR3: CASSLWDRAVVSGANVLTF; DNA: TGCGCCAGCAGCTTGTGGGACAGGGCGGTTGTCTCTGGGGCCAACGTCCTGACTTTC
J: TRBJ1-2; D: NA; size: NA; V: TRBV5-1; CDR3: CASSLVEGPYGYTF; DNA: TGCGCCAGCAGCCTTGTGGAGGGACCCTATGGCTACACCTTC
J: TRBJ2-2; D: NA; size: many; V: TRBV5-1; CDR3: CASSFGLNTGELFF; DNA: TGCGCCAGCAGTTTTGGGCTAAACACCGGGGAGCTGTTTTTT
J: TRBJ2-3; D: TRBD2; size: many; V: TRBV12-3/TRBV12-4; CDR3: CASTRLAGVHLTDTQYF; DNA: TGTGCCAGCACCCGACTAGCGGGGGTCCATCTCACAGATACGCAGTATTTT
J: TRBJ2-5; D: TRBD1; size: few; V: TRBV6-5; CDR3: CASSYSPPGTGAETQYF; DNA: TGTGCCAGCAGTTACTCGCCCCCCGGGACAGGGGCGGAGACCCAGTACTTC
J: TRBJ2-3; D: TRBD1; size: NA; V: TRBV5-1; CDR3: CASSGGTGVHTQYF; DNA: TGCGCCAGCAGCGGCGGGACAGGGGTCCATACGCAGTATTTT
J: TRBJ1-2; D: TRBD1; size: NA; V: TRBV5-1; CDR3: CASSPGQGAYGTF; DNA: TGCGCCAGCAGCCCGGGACAGGGGGCTTACGGGACCTTC
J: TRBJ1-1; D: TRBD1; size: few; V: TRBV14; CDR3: CASSRGTDSYENTEAFF; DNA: TGTGCCAGCAGCCGCGGGACAGATTCCTACGAGAACACTGAAGCTTTCTTT
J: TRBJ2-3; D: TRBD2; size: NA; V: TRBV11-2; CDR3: CASSLTLSSGGGTDTQYF; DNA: TGTGCCAGCAGCTTAACCCTCTCTAGCGGGGGGGGCACAGATACGCAGTATTTT
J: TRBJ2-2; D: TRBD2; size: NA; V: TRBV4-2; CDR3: CASSQAPSGGAGAGELFF; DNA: TGTGCCAGCAGCCAAGCCCCTAGCGGGGGGGCCGGGGCCGGGGAGCTGTTTTTT
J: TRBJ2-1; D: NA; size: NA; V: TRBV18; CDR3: CASSPSSLGVEQFF; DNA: TGTGCCAGCTCACCATCAAGTTTGGGGGTTGAGCAGTTCTTC
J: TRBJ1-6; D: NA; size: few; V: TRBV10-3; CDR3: CAISGGRGYFQNSPLHF; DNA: TGTGCCATCAGTGGTGGCAGGGGTTATTTCCAGAATTCACCCCTCCACTTT
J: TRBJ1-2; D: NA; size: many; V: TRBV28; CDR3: CASSPGGRTGGYGYTF; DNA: TGTGCCAGCAGCCCGGGGGGGCGGACCGGAGGTTATGGCTACACCTTC
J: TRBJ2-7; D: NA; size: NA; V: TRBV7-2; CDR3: CASSPDPGASYEQYF; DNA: TGTGCCAGCAGCCCCGACCCCGGGGCATCCTACGAGCAGTACTTC
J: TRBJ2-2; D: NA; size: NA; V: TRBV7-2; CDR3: CASSLAVGDRELFF; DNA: TGTGCCAGCAGCTTAGCCGTAGGGGATAGGGAGCTGTTTTTT
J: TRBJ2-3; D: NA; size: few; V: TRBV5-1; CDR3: CASSLADQGRTDTQYF; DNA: TGCGCCAGCAGCTTGGCCGATCAGGGGAGGACAGATACGCAGTATTTT
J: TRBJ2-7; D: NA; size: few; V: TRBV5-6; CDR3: CASSLGRRSEQYF; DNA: TGTGCCAGCAGCTTGGGCCGCCGGAGCGAGCAGTACTTC
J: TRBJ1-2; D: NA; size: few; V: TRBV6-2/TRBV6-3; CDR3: CASSYSLGHYYGYTF; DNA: TGTGCCAGCAGTTACAGCCTCGGACACTACTATGGCTACACCTTC
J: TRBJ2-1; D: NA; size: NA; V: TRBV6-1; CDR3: CASSEGEEAGWYNEQFF; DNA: TGTGCCAGCAGTGAAGGGGAGGAGGCAGGGTGGTACAATGAGCAGTTCTTC
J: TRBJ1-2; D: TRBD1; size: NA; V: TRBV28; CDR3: CASSSKLQGHYGYTF; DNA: TGTGCCAGCAGTTCTAAGTTACAGGGGCACTATGGCTACACCTTC
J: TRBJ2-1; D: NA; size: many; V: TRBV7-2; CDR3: CASSLGSSYEQFF; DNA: TGTGCCAGCAGCTTAGGCTCGAGCTATGAGCAGTTCTTC